This entry features one T cell receptor beta chain sequence. Its antigen is not identified. Negatively enriched CD4+ T cells were divided by CD45RA into naive and memory. The CDR3 spans 14 residues. Trimming took 8 bases from V and 9 from J; bases not matched to a gene: 13. Germline V gene sequence: CDR1 MNHEY, CDR2 SMNVEV (reference sequence). The sample originates from a study of shared clonotypes between healthy human individuals. Regarding the study as a whole: All-four-donor shared clonotypes had higher generation probabilities than non-shared clonotypes did.

Method: immunoSEQ multiplex PCR; TCRdb's copy keeps in-frame clones and lacks some. The data show some 1 million clones, around 74% seen once. The sample taken for sequencing was memory CD4+ T cells sorted from blood. Subset noted: CD45RA-negative fraction. The sequence came from a man aged 18-30 years in good health. V gene TRBV27 combines with J gene TRBJ2-1, with TRBD1 identical over 7 bases. Written as DNA, the CDR3 is TGTGCCAGCGGCCGATGGCAGGGGGACGGTGAGCAGTTCTTC. The encoded protein is CASGRWQGDGEQFF.